These 16 T cell receptor beta chains were all obtained from the same sample, sequenced in a study of T cell changes during pregnancy in multiple sclerosis. TCRdb's table, derived via immunoSEQ multiplex PCR, lists solely in-frame clones and lacks some. Counted here are almost 50,000 clones, roughly 95% occurring once; the ten biggest clones make up roughly 0.32%. The sequencing used CD4+ T cells from peripheral blood mononuclear cells, collected in the third trimester of pregnancy. The receptors derive from a female donor with multiple sclerosis, enrolled in a pregnancy study.

The chain recombines TRBV30 with TRBJ1-4; perhaps TRBD1 as D (6 bases). The CDR3 has 14 residues. With 0 bases removed from V and 5 bases from J, the gap between germline ends came to 10 bases. Per the germline V gene, CDR1 is GTSNPN and CDR2 is SVGIG (reference sequence). The CDR3 sequence: CAWSVGQRNEKLFF. The CDR3 nucleotides are TGTGCCTGGAGTGTAGGACAGCGAAATGAAAAACTGTTTTTT.

The chain combines TRBV18 with TRBJ1-1, with 7 nucleotides matching TRBD1. After removal of 2 bases from V and 6 bases from J, the junction contained 3 bases not matched to a gene. Germline V gene lookup returns CDR1 KGHSH and CDR2 LQKENI. The CDR3 length is 13 residues. DNA for the CDR3: TGTGCCAGCTCACCAAGGACAGGCGCTGAAGCTTTCTTT. Protein: CASSPRTGAEAFF.

This clone was seen just once. The CDR3 protein is CASSPGGRGTDTQYF. CDR3 in DNA: TGTGCCAGCAGCCCAGGGGGTCGCGGCACAGATACGCAGTATTTT. The gene calls are TRBV5-6 and TRBJ2-3, with 7 bases matching TRBD1. The germline V gene has CDR1 SGHDT and CDR2 YYEEEE. The V and J ends lost 4 bases and 1 base, in that order; junction bases with no gene match: 6. CDR3 length equals 15 residues.

This chain uses TRBV6-5 with TRBJ1-1, with unresolved D. This CDR3 is built from 16 residues. Between the trimmed V and J ends, which lost 0 bases and 0 bases, there was a span of 11 bases. Germline CDR1 is MNHEY and CDR2 is SVGAGI. CDR3: CASSYSTSPLNTEAFF. CDR3 coding DNA: TGTGCCAGCAGTTACTCAACATCCCCCCTGAACACTGAAGCTTTCTTT.

The genes are TRBV2 and TRBJ1-5; D gene ambiguous. V gave up 4 bases and J gave up 1 base, with 8 bases separating them. The CDR3 totals 14 residues. CDR1 and CDR2 from the germline V gene are SNHLY and FYNNEI. The DNA of the CDR3 is TGTGCCAGCAGTGTCGAGAAAAGCAATCAGCCCCAGCATTTT. This gives the protein CASSVEKSNQPQHF. The entire variable domain, with the rest obtained from reference TRBV2 and TRBJ1-5, is as follows: EPEVTQTPSHQVTQMGQEVILRCVPISNHLYFYWYRQILGQKVEFLVSFYNNEISEKSEIFDDQFSVERPDGSNFTLKIRSTKLEDSAMYFCASSVEKSNQPQHFGDGTRLSIL.

This sequence joins TRBV10-3 and TRBJ2-7; D ambiguous. This CDR3 comprises 12 residues. Germline V CDR1 and CDR2: ENHRY, SYGVKD. V was pared by 5 bases and J by 5 bases, with 10 bases between. DNA of the CDR3: TGTGCCATCAGTCTGTCTGAGGACGAGCAGTACTTC. This translates into CAISLSEDEQYF.

V usage is TRBV2 and J usage is TRBJ1-3, with TRBD1 as a possible D gene (6 bases). The germline V gene has CDR1 SNHLY and CDR2 FYNNEI. This CDR3 is 16 amino acids long. V was cut by 4 bases and J by 4 bases, with 17 bases left in between. The CDR3: CASSGTRRGSGNTIYF. In DNA form, the CDR3 reads TGTGCCAGCAGTGGGACCCGCAGGGGATCGGGAAACACCATATATTTT.

V is TRBV5-1 and J is TRBJ2-2, with D perhaps matching TRBD2 (6 bases). The CDR3 length is 16 residues. Trimming cost V 3 bases and J 2 bases, with 14 bases left between them. CDR1 SGHRS and CDR2 YFSETQ come from the germline V gene. The CDR3 loop is CASSSTGVINTGELFF. CDR3 nucleotides: TGCGCCAGCAGCTCGACGGGGGTAATTAACACCGGGGAGCTGTTTTTT.

V and J are TRBV5-1 and TRBJ2-3, with 10 bases aligning to TRBD2. CDR1 is SGHRS, CDR2 YFSETQ, per germline. This CDR3 comprises 17 residues. After removal of 0 bases from V and 4 bases from J, the junction contained 8 bases not matched to a gene. In DNA form, the CDR3 reads TGCGCCAGCAGCTTGGCCCTAGCGGGAGTTCACCCAGATACGCAGTATTTT. Protein product: CASSLALAGVHPDTQYF.

The rearrangement links TRBV7-9 to TRBJ2-5; D might be TRBD1 (6 bases). In germline, CDR1 is SEHNR, CDR2 FQNEAQ (reference sequence). The CDR3 contains 14 residues. V lost 8 bases, J lost 2 bases, and 15 bases lay in between. CDR3 in amino acids: CASVARTAQETQYF. The CDR3 DNA reads as TGTGCCAGCGTCGCCAGGACAGCGCAAGAGACCCAGTACTTC.

The table lists this clone with a count of one. The J gene is TRBJ2-1, the V gene TRBV7-9, with 7 bases matching TRBD2. Per the germline V gene, CDR1 is SEHNR and CDR2 is FQNEAQ (reference sequence). Trimming at V came to 6 bases and at J to 0 bases, leaving 11 bases not matched to a gene. CDR3 length: 17 residues. The CDR3 spells CASRQSPGLGSYNEQFF. As DNA, the CDR3 is TGTGCCAGCAGACAAAGCCCCGGACTAGGCTCCTACAATGAGCAGTTCTTC.

A word on this clone: The junction and the germline gene differ at one end; a read error may be behind it. This rearrangement joins TRBV6-5 to TRBJ2-5, with TRBD2 matching over 13 bases. CDR3 size: 16 residues. CDR1 is MNHEY and CDR2 is SVGAGI in the germline V gene. The CDR3 sequence is CAGSYATSGGQETQYF. CDR3 in DNA: TGTGCCGGCAGTTATGCGACTAGCGGGGGGCAAGAGACCCAGTACTTC.

The V gene is TRBV6-7, the J gene TRBJ1-1, with D perhaps matching TRBD1 (5 bases). TRBV6-7 has ORF status, its function being uncertain. This CDR3 contains 14 residues. Trimming shortened V by 5 bases and J by 1 base, and 11 bases separated the two germline ends. The DNA for the CDR3 is TGTGCCAGCAGTCCCCGACAGCAGAACACTGAAGCTTTCTTT. It yields the protein CASSPRQQNTEAFF.

CDR3 loop: CASSQSGRNPEQYF. The CDR3 DNA is TGCGCCAGCAGTCAATCGGGGCGTAACCCCGAGCAGTACTTC. This chain uses TRBV23-1 with TRBJ2-7, with D perhaps TRBD1 (5 bases). TRBV23-1 counts as an open reading frame of uncertain function. CDR3 length: 14 residues. Trimming removed 0 bases at V and 6 bases at J, with 12 bases between.

J is TRBJ1-2 and V is TRBV28; 9 bases match TRBD1. Trimming removed 4 bases from V and 2 bases from J; junction bases left unmatched: 5. The germline gives CDR1 MDHEN, CDR2 SYDVKM. CDR3 length: 15 amino acids. CDR3 amino acids: CASSSVGTGNYGYTF. CDR3 sequence (DNA): TGTGCCAGCAGTTCCGTCGGGACAGGGAACTATGGCTACACCTTC.

This chain uses TRBV7-9 with TRBJ2-5, with a weak D call TRBD2 (5 bases). This CDR3 region has 13 residues. The germline V gene has CDR1 SEHNR and CDR2 FQNEAQ (reference sequence). Trimming removed 6 bases at V and 5 bases at J, with 13 bases between. CDR3 nucleotides: TGTGCCAGCAGTGAAGGGAGTCGGGAGACCCAGTACTTC. Translation gives CASSEGSRETQYF.